The 12 T cell receptor beta chains listed next were all sequenced from one sample in a study of blood T cell repertoires in COVID-19. This table comes from immunoSEQ multiplex PCR, and its TCRdb copy is limited to in-frame clones, with some not included. Of 110,000 to 150,000 clones detected, 90% appear once; the ten largest clones hold approximately 11%. The specimen was peripheral blood. The receptors were sampled from a woman of 80 years or more with acute or convalescent COVID-19.

This rearrangement joins TRBV6-6 to TRBJ2-3, with TRBD2 identical over 9 bases. Trimming at V came to 10 bases and at J to 1 base, leaving 12 bases not matched to a gene. CDR1 and CDR2 from the germline V gene are MNHNY and SVGAGI (reference sequence). The CDR3 consists of 16 residues. In nucleotides, the CDR3 is TGTGCCACCCTTACTAACGTAGCGGGGGGCACAGATACGCAGTATTTT. Translation: CATLTNVAGGTDTQYF.

This chain joins TRBV5-1 and TRBJ1-2; TRBD1 agrees at 9 bases. Per germline, CDR1 SGHRS and CDR2 YFSETQ. CDR3 length: 14 residues. The V segment lost 4 bases and the J segment 4 bases; nucleotides outside the gene matches: 5. The CDR3 DNA follows: TGCGCCAGCAGCCGTTCGACAGGGGGCTATGGCTACACCTTC. Translated, it gives CASSRSTGGYGYTF. The full variable domain, rest sourced from reference TRBV5-1 and TRBJ1-2, is KAGVTQTPRYLIKTRGQQVTLSCSPISGHRSVSWYQQTPGQGLQFLFEYFSETQRNKGNFPGRFSGRQFSNSRSEMNVSTLELGDSALYLCASSRSTGGYGYTFGSGTRLTVV.

V gene TRBV15 combines with J gene TRBJ1-2; D is unclear. This CDR3 region has 16 residues. Trimming shortened V by 0 bases and J by 6 bases, and 17 bases separated the two germline ends. Per germline, CDR1 LNHNV and CDR2 YYDKDF (reference sequence). CDR3 amino acids: CATSRDLSGLRHGYTF. CDR3 DNA sequence: TGTGCCACCAGCAGAGATTTGTCCGGACTTAGGCATGGCTACACCTTC.

The V and J genes are TRBV11-2 and TRBJ1-2, with 7 bases that match TRBD1. The trim removed 5 bases at V and 6 bases at J, leaving 9 bases unmatched. Germline V CDR1 and CDR2: SGHAT, FQNNGV. CDR3 length: 14 amino acids. The CDR3 sequence is CASSLNRGMDGYTF. CDR3 nucleotide sequence: TGTGCCAGCAGCCTAAACAGGGGAATGGATGGCTACACCTTC.

The chain joins TRBV11-2 to TRBJ2-1; 9 bases are a match to TRBD2. Germline V lookup: CDR1 SGHAT, CDR2 FQNNGV. J gave up 6 bases and V 3 bases, and 0 bases lay outside the gene matches. There are 13 residues in the CDR3. CDR3: CASSLGLANEQFF. The CDR3 bases are TGTGCCAGCAGCTTGGGACTAGCCAATGAGCAGTTCTTC.

This sequence joins TRBV5-1 and TRBJ2-2; D is unresolved. CDR3 length: 14 amino acids. V lost 0 bases to trimming and J lost 5 bases, with 8 bases between them. Germline V gives CDR1 SGHRS, CDR2 YFSETQ. In DNA form, the CDR3 reads TGCGCCAGCAGCTTGGGTCTGTCGACCGGGGAGCTGTTTTTT. This gives the protein CASSLGLSTGELFF.

The chain employs TRBV6-5 and TRBJ2-5; tentatively, D is TRBD2 (6 bases). Germline CDR1 is MNHEY and CDR2 is SVGAGI. The V and J ends lost 8 bases and 3 bases respectively, with 13 bases between them. This CDR3 is 13 amino acids long. CDR3 nucleotides: TGTGCCAGCGGGGATGGCGGGAAAGAGACCCAGTACTTC. Its protein is CASGDGGKETQYF.

The V call is TRBV18, the J call TRBJ1-3; D remains unclear. Germline-derived CDR1 and CDR2 are KGHSH and LQKENI. Trimming cost V 3 bases and J 0 bases, with 12 bases left between them. The CDR3 has 16 residues. Written as DNA, the CDR3 is TGTGCCAGCTCACCTAGAGGATCGGGCTCTGGAAACACCATATATTTT. As protein: CASSPRGSGSGNTIYF. Full variable domain (remainder filled in from reference TRBV18 and TRBJ1-3): NAGVMQNPRHLVRRRGQEARLRCSPMKGHSHVYWYRQLPEEGLKFMVYLQKENIIDESGMPKERFSAEFPKEGPSILRIQQVVRGDSAAYFCASSPRGSGSGNTIYFGEGSWLTVV.

This sequence joins TRBV5-1 and TRBJ2-5; 8 bases map to TRBD2. The CDR3 loop spans 15 amino acids. Trimming took 3 bases from V and 2 from J; bases not matched to a gene: 6. The germline gives CDR1 SGHRS, CDR2 YFSETQ. CDR3 in DNA: TGCGCCAGCAGCTCCTTTACTAGCGGACAAGAGACCCAGTACTTC. Protein sequence: CASSSFTSGQETQYF.

V usage is TRBV3-1 (or the pseudogene TRBV3-2) and J usage is TRBJ2-1; D unclear. CDR1 is LGHDT, CDR2 YNNKEL, per germline (reference sequence). Trimming cost V 1 base and J 9 bases, with 7 bases left between them. The CDR3 consists of 12 residues. CDR3 sequence: CASSQAAGEQFF. CDR3 DNA: TGTGCCAGCAGCCAAGCGGCAGGTGAGCAGTTCTTC.

The rearrangement links TRBV4-2 to TRBJ1-1; tentative D call: TRBD1 (5 bases). CDR1 and CDR2 (germline): LGHNA, YNFKEQ. The V and J ends lost 5 bases and 5 bases respectively, with 21 bases between them. The CDR3 runs 16 residues. The CDR3 is CASSSPLGRDRTEAFF. CDR3 coding DNA: TGTGCCAGCAGCTCCCCTTTGGGCAGGGATCGGACTGAAGCTTTCTTT.

This clone was seen a few times. J is TRBJ1-6 and V is TRBV6-4, with D possibly being TRBD1 (5 bases). V was shortened by 6 bases and J by 10 bases, with 13 bases between the two germline ends. The V gene's germline CDR1 is MRHNA and CDR2 SNTAGT. The length of the CDR3 is 13 residues. CDR3 in amino acids: CASRPAGGSPLHF. The CDR3 DNA is TGTGCCAGCAGACCCGCGGGGGGATCACCCCTCCACTTT.